The 7 T cell receptor beta chains below were found in one sample sequenced in a study of sequential checkpoint blockade in melanoma. Treatment described: randomized to nivolumab then ipilimumab (arm A) or the reverse (arm B). Sequencing used immunoSEQ multiplex PCR; TCRdb keeps in-frame clones, though not all of them. The sample gives approximately 37,000 clones, 70% to 90% of which show up once; 4.5% to 7% is in the top ten. The material sequenced was CD8+ T cells sorted from blood (inferred from file names), taken from a patient given nivolumab and ipilimumab in sequence. The receptors come from a human donor with melanoma.

This chain joins TRBV27 and TRBJ1-5, with unresolved D. Trimming pared 5 bases from V and 1 base from J, leaving 18 bases between. CDR3 length: 17 residues. Germline CDR1 reads MNHEY; CDR2 reads SMNVEV (reference sequence). CDR3 loop: CASSAVAGVVSNQPQHF. For the CDR3, the DNA is TGTGCCAGCAGTGCCGTAGCCGGGGTGGTGAGCAATCAGCCCCAGCATTTT.

This clone came up a few times. This sequence joins TRBV6-6 and TRBJ2-7; D unresolved. Germline V gives CDR1 MNHNY, CDR2 SVGAGI (reference sequence). V was clipped by 4 bases and J by 4 bases, with 11 bases between them. The CDR3 length is 13 residues. The CDR3 spells CASSSLGRYEQYF. As DNA, the CDR3 is TGTGCCAGCAGTTCCCTGGGCCGGTACGAGCAGTACTTC.

In the case of this clone: The same CDR3 arises from other DNA sequences in this sample as well. The gene calls are TRBV9 and TRBJ2-3, with 9 nucleotides matching TRBD2. Germline V CDR1 and CDR2: SGDLS, YYNGEE. This CDR3 region has 14 residues. The ends lost 2 bases at V and 4 bases at J; junction bases unmatched: 2. CDR3 bases: TGTGCCAGCAGCGTCGGCGGGGGGGCAGATACGCAGTATTTT. Protein product: CASSVGGGADTQYF.

The chain is built from TRBV5-6 and TRBJ2-1, with D maybe TRBD2 (5 bases). Between the trimmed V and J ends, which lost 1 base and 5 bases, there was a span of 19 bases. Germline V gene lookup returns CDR1 SGHDT and CDR2 YYEEEE. This CDR3 is built from 17 residues. The CDR3 region has the DNA TGTGCCAGCAGCTTGAATCATGCCCTCGGGGAGAACAATGAGCAGTTCTTC. Protein: CASSLNHALGENNEQFF.

J is TRBJ2-7 and V is TRBV5-5; D is perhaps TRBD1 (6 bases). Germline V gives CDR1 SGHKS, CDR2 YYEKEE (reference sequence). V lost 0 bases to trimming and J lost 2 bases, with 9 bases between them. This CDR3 spans 14 amino acids. The CDR3 DNA follows: TGTGCCAGCAGCTTGGCGACAGGAACCTACGAGCAGTACTTC. This sequence encodes CASSLATGTYEQYF.

V gene TRBV5-6 combines with J gene TRBJ1-2; tentative D call: TRBD1 (6 bases). The CDR3 has 19 amino acids. V was pared by 5 bases and J by 1 base, with 27 bases between. Germline V gives CDR1 SGHDT, CDR2 YYEEEE. The CDR3 DNA reads TGTGCCAGCAGTCAATTGCCAGGGGCGGCCAGGGAGTTTAACTATGGCTACACCTTC. Translated, it gives CASSQLPGAAREFNYGYTF.

This clone has only a few counts. The chain couples TRBV9 to TRBJ2-5; 8 bases are shared with TRBD1. This CDR3 has 13 amino acids. Germline loops: CDR1 SGDLS, CDR2 YYNGEE. Trimming at V came to 4 bases and at J to 4 bases, leaving 3 bases not matched to a gene. DNA of the CDR3: TGTGCCAGCAGCCAAACAGGGGGAGAGACCCAGTACTTC. Amino acids: CASSQTGGETQYF.